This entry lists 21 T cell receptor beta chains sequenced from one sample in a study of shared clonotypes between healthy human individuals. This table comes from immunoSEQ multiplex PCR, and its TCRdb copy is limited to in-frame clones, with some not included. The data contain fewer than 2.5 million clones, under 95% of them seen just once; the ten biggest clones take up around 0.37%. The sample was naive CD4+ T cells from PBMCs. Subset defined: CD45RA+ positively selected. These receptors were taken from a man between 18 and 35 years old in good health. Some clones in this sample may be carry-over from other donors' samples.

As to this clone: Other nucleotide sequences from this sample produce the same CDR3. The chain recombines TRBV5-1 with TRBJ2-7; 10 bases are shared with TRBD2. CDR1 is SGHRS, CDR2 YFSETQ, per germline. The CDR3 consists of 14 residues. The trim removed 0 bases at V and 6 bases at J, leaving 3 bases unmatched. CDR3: CASSLGLAGVEQYF. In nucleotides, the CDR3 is TGCGCCAGCAGCTTGGGGCTAGCGGGAGTCGAGCAGTACTTC.

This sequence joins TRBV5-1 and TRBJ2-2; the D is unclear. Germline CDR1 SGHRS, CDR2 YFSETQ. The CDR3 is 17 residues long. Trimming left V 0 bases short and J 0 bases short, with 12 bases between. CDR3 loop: CASSLALMAPNTGELFF. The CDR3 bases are TGCGCCAGCAGCTTGGCCTTGATGGCTCCGAACACCGGGGAGCTGTTTTTT.

Written as DNA, the CDR3 is TGCGCCAGCAGTGAGGGAGTAGCCAAAAACATTCAGTACTTC. The encoded protein is CASSEGVAKNIQYF. The V gene is TRBV10-2, the J gene TRBJ2-4, with D unclear. Trimming shortened V by 2 bases and J by 0 bases, and 5 bases separated the two germline ends. The CDR3 length is 14 residues. Germline V gene lookup returns CDR1 WSHSY and CDR2 SAAADI.

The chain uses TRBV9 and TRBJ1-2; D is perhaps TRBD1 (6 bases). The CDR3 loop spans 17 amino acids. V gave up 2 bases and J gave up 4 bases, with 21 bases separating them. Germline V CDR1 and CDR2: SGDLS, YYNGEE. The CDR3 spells CASSVSLRTGTSYGYTF. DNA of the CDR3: TGTGCCAGCAGCGTGAGTCTTAGAACAGGGACGTCCTATGGCTACACCTTC.

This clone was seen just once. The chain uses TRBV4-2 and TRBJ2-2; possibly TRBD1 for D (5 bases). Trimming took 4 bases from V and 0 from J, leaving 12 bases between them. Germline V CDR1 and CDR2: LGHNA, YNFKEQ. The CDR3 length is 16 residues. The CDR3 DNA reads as TGTGCCAGCAGCCCCCGACAGCTCGCGAACACCGGGGAGCTGTTTTTT. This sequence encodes CASSPRQLANTGELFF.

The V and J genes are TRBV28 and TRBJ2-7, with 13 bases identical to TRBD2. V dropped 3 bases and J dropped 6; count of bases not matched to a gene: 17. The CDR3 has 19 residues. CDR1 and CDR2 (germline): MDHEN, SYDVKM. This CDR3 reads CASSFPLGTSGKSPLEQYF. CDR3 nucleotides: TGTGCCAGCAGTTTTCCCCTAGGGACTAGCGGGAAGTCTCCCCTCGAGCAGTACTTC.

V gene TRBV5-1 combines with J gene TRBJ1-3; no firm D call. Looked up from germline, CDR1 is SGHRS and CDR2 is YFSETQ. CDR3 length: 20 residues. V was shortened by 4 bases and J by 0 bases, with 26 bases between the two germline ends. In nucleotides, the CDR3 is TGCGCCAGCAGCATAGGTCCGGCCCCCAATGTAGGGCCCTCTGGAAACACCATATATTTT. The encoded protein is CASSIGPAPNVGPSGNTIYF. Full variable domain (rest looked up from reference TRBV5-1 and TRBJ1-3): KAGVTQTPRYLIKTRGQQVTLSCSPISGHRSVSWYQQTPGQGLQFLFEYFSETQRNKGNFPGRFSGRQFSNSRSEMNVSTLELGDSALYLCASSIGPAPNVGPSGNTIYFGEGSWLTVV.

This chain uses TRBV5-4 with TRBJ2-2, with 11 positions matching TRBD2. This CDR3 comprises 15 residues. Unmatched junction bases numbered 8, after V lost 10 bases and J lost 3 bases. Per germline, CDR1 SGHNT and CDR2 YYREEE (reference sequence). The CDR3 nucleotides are TGTGCCGGCCAACCGGGACTAGCGGACACCGGGGAGCTGTTTTTT. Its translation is CAGQPGLADTGELFF.

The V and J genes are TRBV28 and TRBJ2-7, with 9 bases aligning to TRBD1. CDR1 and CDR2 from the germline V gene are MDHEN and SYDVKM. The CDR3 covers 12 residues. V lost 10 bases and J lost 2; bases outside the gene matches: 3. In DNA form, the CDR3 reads TGTGCCATACGGGACAGGGCCTACGAGCAGTACTTC. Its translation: CAIRDRAYEQYF.

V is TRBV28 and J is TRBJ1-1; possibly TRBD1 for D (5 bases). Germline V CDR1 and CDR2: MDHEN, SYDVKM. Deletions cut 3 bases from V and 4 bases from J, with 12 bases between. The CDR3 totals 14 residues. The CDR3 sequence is CASSFGGSFTEAFF. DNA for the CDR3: TGTGCCAGCAGTTTCGGGGGGTCGTTCACTGAAGCTTTCTTT.

CDR3 protein: CASSPGYGTEAFF. The DNA for the CDR3 is TGTGCCAGCAGCCCCGGCTATGGGACTGAAGCTTTCTTT. The chain employs TRBV7-7 and TRBJ1-1, with D uncertain. The CDR3 spans 13 residues. Deletions cut 5 bases from V and 5 bases from J, with 12 bases between. Germline CDR1 reads SSHAT; CDR2 reads FNYEAQ (reference sequence).

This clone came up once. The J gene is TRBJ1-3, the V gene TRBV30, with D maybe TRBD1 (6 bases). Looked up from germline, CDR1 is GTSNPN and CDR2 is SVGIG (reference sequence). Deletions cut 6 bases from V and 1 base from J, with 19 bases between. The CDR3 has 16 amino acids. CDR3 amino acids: CACSSLGGVSGNTIYF. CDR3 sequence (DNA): TGTGCCTGCTCCTCCCTAGGGGGGGTATCTGGAAACACCATATATTTT.

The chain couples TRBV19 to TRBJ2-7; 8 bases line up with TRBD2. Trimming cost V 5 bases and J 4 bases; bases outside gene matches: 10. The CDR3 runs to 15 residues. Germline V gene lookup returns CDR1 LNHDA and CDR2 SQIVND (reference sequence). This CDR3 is CASSPQGLAEYEQYF. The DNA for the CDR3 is TGTGCCAGTAGTCCTCAAGGACTAGCTGAGTACGAGCAGTACTTC. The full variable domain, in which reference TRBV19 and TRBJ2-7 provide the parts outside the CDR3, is DGGITQSPKYLFRKEGQNVTLSCEQNLNHDAMYWYRQDPGQGLRLIYYSQIVNDFQKGDIAEGYSVSREKKESFPLTVTSAQKNPTAFYLCASSPQGLAEYEQYFGPGTRLTVT.

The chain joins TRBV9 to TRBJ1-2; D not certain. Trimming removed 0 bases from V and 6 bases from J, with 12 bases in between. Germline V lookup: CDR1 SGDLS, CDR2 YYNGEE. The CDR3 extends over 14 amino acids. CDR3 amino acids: CASSVGGQRHGYTF. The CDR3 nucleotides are TGTGCCAGCAGCGTAGGGGGTCAGCGTCATGGCTACACCTTC.

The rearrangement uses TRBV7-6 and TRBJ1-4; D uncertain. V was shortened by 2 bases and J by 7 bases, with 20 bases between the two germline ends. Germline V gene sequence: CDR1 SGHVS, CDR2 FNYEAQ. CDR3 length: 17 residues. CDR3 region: CASSLRLPTGDGEKLFF. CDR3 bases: TGTGCCAGCAGCTTACGACTCCCCACCGGGGATGGTGAAAAACTGTTTTTT.

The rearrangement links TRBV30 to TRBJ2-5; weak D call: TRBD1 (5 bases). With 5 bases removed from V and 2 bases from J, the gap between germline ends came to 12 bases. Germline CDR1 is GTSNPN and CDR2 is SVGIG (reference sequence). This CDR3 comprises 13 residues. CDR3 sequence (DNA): TGTGCCTGGTGCAGGGTAATTCAAGAGACCCAGTACTTC. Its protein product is CAWCRVIQETQYF.

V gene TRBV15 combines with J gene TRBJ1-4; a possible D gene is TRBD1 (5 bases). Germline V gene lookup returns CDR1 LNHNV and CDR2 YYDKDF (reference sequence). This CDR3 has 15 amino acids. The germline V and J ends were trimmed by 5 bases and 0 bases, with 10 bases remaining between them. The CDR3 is CATSPPGATNEKLFF. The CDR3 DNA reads TGTGCCACCAGCCCCCCGGGGGCAACTAATGAAAAACTGTTTTTT.

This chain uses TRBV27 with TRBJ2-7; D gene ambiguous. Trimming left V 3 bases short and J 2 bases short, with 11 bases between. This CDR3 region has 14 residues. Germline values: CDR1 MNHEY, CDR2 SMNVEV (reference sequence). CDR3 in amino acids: CASSLYQSAYEQYF. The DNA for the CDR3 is TGTGCCAGCAGTTTGTACCAGTCCGCCTACGAGCAGTACTTC.

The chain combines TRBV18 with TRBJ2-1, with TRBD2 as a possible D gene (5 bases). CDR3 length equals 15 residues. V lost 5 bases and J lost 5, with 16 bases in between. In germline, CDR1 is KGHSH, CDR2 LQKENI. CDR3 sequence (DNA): TGTGCCAGCTCAGCTCTAGCACTTAGTGACAATGAGCAGTTCTTC. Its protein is CASSALALSDNEQFF.

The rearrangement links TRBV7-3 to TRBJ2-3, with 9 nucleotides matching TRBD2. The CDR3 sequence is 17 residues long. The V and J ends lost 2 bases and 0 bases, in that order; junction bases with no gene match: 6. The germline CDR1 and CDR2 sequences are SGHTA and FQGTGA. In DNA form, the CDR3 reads TGTGCCAGCAGCTTACGGCCTAGCGGGACCAGCACAGATACGCAGTATTTT. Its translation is CASSLRPSGTSTDTQYF.

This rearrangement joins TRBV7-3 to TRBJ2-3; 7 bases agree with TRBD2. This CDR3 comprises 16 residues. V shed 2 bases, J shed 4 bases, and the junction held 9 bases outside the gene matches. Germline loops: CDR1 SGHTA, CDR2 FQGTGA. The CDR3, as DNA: TGTGCCAGCAGCTTACTCAGCGGGACGGTAGCAGATACGCAGTATTTT. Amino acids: CASSLLSGTVADTQYF.